A single sample gave rise to the 27 T cell receptor beta chains below, sequenced in a study of blood T cell repertoires in COVID-19. Generated by immunoSEQ multiplex PCR, the TCRdb table keeps only in-frame clones and is missing some. The top ten clones hold about 2.7% of a sample with approximately 340,000 clones, about four fifths of them seen once. Sequenced material: peripheral blood. The origin of the receptors is a young man with active or convalescent COVID-19.

The chain uses TRBV6-6 and TRBJ1-4; unclear D gene. The CDR3 loop spans 14 amino acids. Germline CDR1 and CDR2: MNHNY and SVGAGI (reference sequence). V was cut by 3 bases and J by 2 bases, with 7 bases left in between. The chain's CDR3 is CASSYPETNEKLFF. CDR3 coding DNA: TGTGCCAGCAGTTATCCGGAGACTAATGAAAAACTGTTTTTT.

CDR3: CASSPGTGAKYEQYF. The CDR3 bases are TGTGCCAGCAGTCCCGGGACAGGTGCCAAATACGAGCAGTACTTC. The rearrangement joins TRBV3-1 (or the pseudogene TRBV3-2) to TRBJ2-7; 8 bases line up with TRBD1. Germline values: CDR1 LGHDT, CDR2 YNNKEL (reference sequence). CDR3 length: 15 amino acids. V dropped 6 bases and J dropped 4; count of bases not matched to a gene: 11.

The V call is TRBV4-3, the J call TRBJ1-5; 7 bases map to TRBD1. V lost 0 bases to trimming and J lost 7 bases; unmatched junction nucleotides: 6. The CDR3 contains 15 residues. The germline V gene encodes CDR1 LGHNA and CDR2 YSLEER. The CDR3 sequence is CASSQDPQGVQPQHF. The CDR3 region has the DNA TGCGCCAGCAGCCAAGATCCTCAGGGGGTGCAGCCCCAGCATTTT.

The chain carries TRBV6-5 and TRBJ2-1, with TRBD2 matching 9 bases. V shed 8 bases and J 12 bases; nucleotides not matched to a gene: 8. The germline CDR1 and CDR2 sequences are MNHEY and SVGAGI. The length of the CDR3 is 12 residues. CDR3 nucleotide sequence: TGTGCCAGCGCCCCTAGCGGGATGGTGCAGTTCTTC. Translating it yields CASAPSGMVQFF.

V is TRBV5-5 and J is TRBJ1-2; D perhaps matches TRBD1 (5 bases). CDR3 length: 14 amino acids. CDR1 is SGHKS and CDR2 is YYEKEE in the germline V gene (reference sequence). Trimming left V 7 bases short and J 0 bases short, with 13 bases between. Written as DNA, the CDR3 is TGTGCCAGCGGACCACAGGAGACTAACTATGGCTACACCTTC. Its protein is CASGPQETNYGYTF.

This clone was seen a handful of times. The rearrangement uses TRBV2 and TRBJ1-2; 7 bases fit TRBD1. Germline V gives CDR1 SNHLY, CDR2 FYNNEI. V dropped 6 bases and J dropped 8; count of bases not matched to a gene: 3. The CDR3 totals 11 residues. CDR3 DNA: TGTGCCAGCAGCCCAGGGGGAGGCTACACCTTC. Protein product: CASSPGGGYTF.

This rearrangement joins TRBV5-1 to TRBJ1-6, with 8 nucleotides matching TRBD1. The CDR3 sequence is 16 residues long. The germline V gene encodes CDR1 SGHRS and CDR2 YFSETQ. After removal of 3 bases from V and 9 bases from J, the junction contained 11 bases not matched to a gene. The CDR3 reads CASSSLQGDQCSPLHF. DNA of the CDR3: TGCGCCAGCAGCTCCCTACAGGGGGACCAATGTTCACCCCTCCACTTT.

This clone was seen more than once but under ten times. V is TRBV10-3 and J is TRBJ1-5; no definite D call. V was pared by 8 bases and J by 4 bases, with 9 bases between. The CDR3 contains 12 residues. Germline V gene data show CDR1 as ENHRY and CDR2 as SYGVKD. The CDR3: CAIRTGNQPQHF. The CDR3 nucleotides read TGTGCCATCCGGACGGGGAATCAGCCCCAGCATTTT.

The chain couples TRBV7-6 to TRBJ2-2; 8 bases map to TRBD1. The CDR3 has 15 amino acids. CDR1 is SGHVS, CDR2 FNYEAQ, per germline. J lost 4 bases, V lost 5 bases, and 6 bases had no gene match. CDR3 amino acids: CASSPRTGSTGELFF. CDR3 bases: TGTGCCAGCAGCCCCCGGACAGGGAGCACCGGGGAGCTGTTTTTT.

This clone was observed a few times. The CDR3 sequence: CATLGGTGEPFF. Here the CDR3 DNA reads TGTGCCACCCTGGGGGGGACAGGGGAACCTTTCTTT. V usage is TRBV2 and J usage is TRBJ1-1; 10 bases are a match to TRBD1. The CDR3 spans 12 residues. V shed 10 bases and J 12 bases; nucleotides not matched to a gene: 11. Looked up from germline, CDR1 is SNHLY and CDR2 is FYNNEI.

This chain connects TRBV7-9 to TRBJ1-2; TRBD1 is a possible D gene (5 bases). Trimming took 1 base from V and 1 from J, leaving 10 bases between them. Germline lookup yields CDR1 SEHNR and CDR2 FQNEAQ (reference sequence). This CDR3 is built from 15 residues. The CDR3 reads CASSLVGQGNYGYTF. The CDR3 region has the DNA TGTGCCAGCAGCTTAGTCGGGCAGGGTAACTATGGCTACACCTTC.

The genes are TRBV6-2 or TRBV6-3 and TRBJ1-1; TRBD1 might be the D (5 bases). Trimming cost V 6 bases and J 3 bases, with 17 bases left between them. Germline-derived CDR1 and CDR2 are MNHEY and SVGEGT. CDR3 length equals 15 residues. CDR3 coding DNA: TGTGCCAGCAGCCCCGGGGGGTACCCTGACACTGAAGCTTTCTTT. Translated, it gives CASSPGGYPDTEAFF.

This clone came up a few times. The gene calls are TRBV4-3 and TRBJ1-6; D is possibly TRBD1 (5 bases). This CDR3 is 14 amino acids long. The germline V gene has CDR1 LGHNA and CDR2 YSLEER. Trimming took 3 bases from V and 7 from J, leaving 10 bases between them. The CDR3: CASSQTALNSPLHF. CDR3 nucleotide sequence: TGCGCCAGCAGCCAGACAGCGCTCAATTCACCCCTCCACTTT.

V and J are TRBV7-2 and TRBJ2-7; the D gene is possibly TRBD1 (6 bases). Trimming left V 3 bases short and J 2 bases short, with 14 bases between. CDR3 size: 15 residues. The germline gives CDR1 SGHTA, CDR2 FQGNSA. In DNA, the CDR3 is TGTGCCAGCAGCTTGGGGGCCCGGGGAACCTACGAGCAGTACTTC. It is translated as CASSLGARGTYEQYF.

The chain joins TRBV6-5 to TRBJ1-1; a weak D match, TRBD1 (6 bases). This CDR3 is built from 15 residues. Per the germline V gene, CDR1 is MNHEY and CDR2 is SVGAGI. V shed 1 base and J shed 5 bases, with 14 bases lying between them. The CDR3 coding sequence is TGTGCCAGCAGTTACTTGGACAGAGGGGGTACTGAAGCTTTCTTT. Amino acid sequence: CASSYLDRGGTEAFF.

This clone has just one count. The chain couples TRBV6-5 to TRBJ2-7; D perhaps matches TRBD1 (5 bases). Germline V gene lookup returns CDR1 MNHEY and CDR2 SVGAGI. This CDR3 region has 12 residues. The V and J ends lost 6 bases and 3 bases respectively, with 9 bases between them. CDR3: CASSLDIYEQYF. In DNA form, the CDR3 reads TGTGCCAGCAGCTTGGACATCTACGAGCAGTACTTC.

The CDR3 reads CASSSNRGRRANEKLFF. The CDR3 DNA is TGTGCCAGCAGCTCAAACAGGGGGCGCAGGGCTAATGAAAAACTGTTTTTT. The V gene is TRBV11-2, the J gene TRBJ1-4; 9 bases match TRBD1. This CDR3 comprises 17 residues. V lost 4 bases and J lost 3; bases outside the gene matches: 9. CDR1 and CDR2 (germline): SGHAT, FQNNGV.

The chain employs TRBV7-2 and TRBJ1-6; D is undetermined. The CDR3 totals 13 residues. Trimming removed 1 base from V and 8 bases from J, with 6 bases in between. Germline loops: CDR1 SGHTA, CDR2 FQGNSA. CDR3: CASSLEEYSPLHF. DNA for the CDR3: TGTGCCAGCAGCTTAGAAGAGTATTCACCCCTCCACTTT.

The chain links TRBV4-2 to TRBJ2-7; tentatively, D is TRBD1 (5 bases). There are 15 residues in the CDR3. Looked up from germline, CDR1 is LGHNA and CDR2 is YNFKEQ. V was cut by 4 bases and J by 0 bases, with 13 bases left in between. This CDR3 reads CASSPFDSSSYEQYF. CDR3 nucleotide sequence: TGTGCCAGCAGCCCTTTCGACAGTTCCTCCTACGAGCAGTACTTC.

This clone was counted once. The chain employs TRBV6-4 and TRBJ1-2; TRBD1 might be the D (5 bases). The germline V and J ends were trimmed by 0 bases and 7 bases, with 6 bases remaining between them. From germline, CDR1 is MRHNA and CDR2 SNTAGT. The CDR3 covers 12 residues. The CDR3 coding sequence is TGTGCCAGCAGTGACTCCAGGGCTGGCTACACCTTC. Translation gives CASSDSRAGYTF.

V usage is TRBV5-1 and J usage is TRBJ1-2, with D hard to call. Germline CDR1 reads SGHRS; CDR2 reads YFSETQ. V lost 0 bases and J lost 7, with 10 bases in between. The CDR3 totals 13 residues. The CDR3 coding sequence is TGCGCCAGCAGCTTGGATCAGGAAGGTGGCTACACCTTC. It is translated as CASSLDQEGGYTF.

V is TRBV6-5 and J is TRBJ1-2; D gene uncertain. The CDR3 spans 14 residues. Germline CDR1 MNHEY, CDR2 SVGAGI. Trimming took 6 bases from V and 4 from J, leaving 15 bases between them. The CDR3 coding sequence is TGTGCCAGCAGGGATAACTTTCAGGTCTATGGCTACACCTTC. This encodes CASRDNFQVYGYTF.

The chain is built from TRBV5-1 and TRBJ2-1; 7 nucleotides align to TRBD2. The CDR3 runs to 14 residues. The germline gives CDR1 SGHRS, CDR2 YFSETQ. Trimming took 3 bases from V and 7 from J; bases not matched to a gene: 7. CDR3 nucleotides: TGCGCCAGCAGCTGGGGACTAACTAGAAATGAGCAGTTCTTC. Residues: CASSWGLTRNEQFF.

V and J are TRBV19 and TRBJ2-7; possible D gene TRBD1, 5 bases. This CDR3 is 15 amino acids long. Trimming took 5 bases from V and 2 from J, leaving 16 bases between them. Per germline, CDR1 LNHDA and CDR2 SQIVND (reference sequence). The CDR3 protein is CASSPQGGVPYEQYF. DNA for the CDR3: TGTGCCAGTAGTCCCCAGGGTGGGGTCCCCTACGAGCAGTACTTC. The variable domain in full, completed from reference TRBV19 and TRBJ2-7, reads DGGITQSPKYLFRKEGQNVTLSCEQNLNHDAMYWYRQDPGQGLRLIYYSQIVNDFQKGDIAEGYSVSREKKESFPLTVTSAQKNPTAFYLCASSPQGGVPYEQYFGPGTRLTVT.

This chain joins TRBV30 and TRBJ1-2; D may be TRBD1 (5 bases). The CDR3 is 14 amino acids. The germline V gene has CDR1 GTSNPN and CDR2 SVGIG (reference sequence). V was shortened by 1 base and J by 2 bases, with 11 bases between the two germline ends. The CDR3 sequence: CAWSAFRENYGYTF. CDR3 DNA sequence: TGTGCCTGGAGTGCCTTCAGGGAAAACTATGGCTACACCTTC.

This clone showed up many times. The chain couples TRBV5-4 to TRBJ1-2; perhaps TRBD1 as D (5 bases). V was pared by 0 bases and J by 12 bases, with 21 bases between. The germline CDR1 and CDR2 sequences are SGHNT and YYREEE (reference sequence). The CDR3 totals 15 residues. The CDR3 region is CASSLALGMSGADTF. CDR3 bases: TGTGCCAGCAGCTTGGCCCTGGGGATGAGCGGGGCTGACACCTTC.

This clone has just a few counts. The chain recombines TRBV24-1 with TRBJ1-2, with 10 nucleotides matching TRBD1. The CDR3 extends over 17 amino acids. With 5 bases clipped from V and 4 bases from J, the junction kept 12 bases outside the gene matches. CDR1 is KGHDR and CDR2 is SFDVKD in the germline V gene. DNA of the CDR3: TGTGCCACCAGTGGACGGACAGGGGGTGGAGAGTCCTATGGCTACACCTTC. It codes for CATSGRTGGGESYGYTF.